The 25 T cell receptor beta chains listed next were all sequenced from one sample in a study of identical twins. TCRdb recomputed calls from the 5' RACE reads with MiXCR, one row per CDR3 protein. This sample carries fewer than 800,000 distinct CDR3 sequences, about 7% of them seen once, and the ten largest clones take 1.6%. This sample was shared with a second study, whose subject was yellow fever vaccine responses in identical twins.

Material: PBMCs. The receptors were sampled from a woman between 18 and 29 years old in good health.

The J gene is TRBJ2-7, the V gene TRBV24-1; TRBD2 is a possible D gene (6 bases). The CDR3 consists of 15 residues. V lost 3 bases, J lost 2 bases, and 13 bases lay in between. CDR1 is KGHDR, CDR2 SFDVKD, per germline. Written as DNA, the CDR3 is TGTGCCACCAGTGATAGCTCGGGGGTCACCTACGAGCAGTACTTC. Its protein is CATSDSSGVTYEQYF.

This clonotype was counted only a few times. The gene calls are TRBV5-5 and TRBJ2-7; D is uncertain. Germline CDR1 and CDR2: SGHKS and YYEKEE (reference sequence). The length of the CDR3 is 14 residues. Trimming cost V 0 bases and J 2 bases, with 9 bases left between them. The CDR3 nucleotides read TGTGCCAGCAGCTTGGAGTTGGGAACCTACGAGCAGTACGTC. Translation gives CASSLELGTYEQYV.

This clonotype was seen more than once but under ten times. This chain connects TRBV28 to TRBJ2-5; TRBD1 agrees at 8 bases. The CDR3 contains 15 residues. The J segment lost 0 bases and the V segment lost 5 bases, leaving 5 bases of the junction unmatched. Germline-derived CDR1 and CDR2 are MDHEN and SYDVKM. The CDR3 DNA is TGTGCCAGCAGTCACACAGGGGGTTACCAAGAGACCCAGTACTTC. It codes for CASSHTGGYQETQYF.

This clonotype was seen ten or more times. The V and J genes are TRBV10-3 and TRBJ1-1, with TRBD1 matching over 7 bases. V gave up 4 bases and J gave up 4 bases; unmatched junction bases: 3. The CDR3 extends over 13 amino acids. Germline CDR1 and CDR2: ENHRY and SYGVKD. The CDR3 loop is CAISGDSFTEAFF. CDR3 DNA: TGTGCCATCAGTGGGGACAGCTTCACTGAAGCTTTCTTT.

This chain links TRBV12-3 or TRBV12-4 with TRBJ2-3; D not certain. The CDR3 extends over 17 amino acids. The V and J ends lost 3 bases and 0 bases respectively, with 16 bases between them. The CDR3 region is CASSFQRVGRSTDTQYF. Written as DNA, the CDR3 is TGTGCCAGCAGTTTTCAAAGGGTAGGCAGGAGCACAGATACGCAGTATTTT.

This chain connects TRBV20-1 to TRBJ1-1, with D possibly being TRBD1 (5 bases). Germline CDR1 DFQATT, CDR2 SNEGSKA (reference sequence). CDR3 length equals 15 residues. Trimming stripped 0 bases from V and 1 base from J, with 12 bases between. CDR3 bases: TGCAGTGCTAGAGATGGGGCAGGTGGGAACACTGAAGCTTTCTTT. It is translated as CSARDGAGGNTEAFF.

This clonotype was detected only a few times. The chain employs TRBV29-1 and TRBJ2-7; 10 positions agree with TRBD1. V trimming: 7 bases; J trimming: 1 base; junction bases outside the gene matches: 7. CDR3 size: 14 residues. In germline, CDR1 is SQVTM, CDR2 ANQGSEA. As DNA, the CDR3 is TGCAGCGCAGCCGGGACAGGGGCGTCCTACGAGCAGTACTTC. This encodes CSAAGTGASYEQYF.

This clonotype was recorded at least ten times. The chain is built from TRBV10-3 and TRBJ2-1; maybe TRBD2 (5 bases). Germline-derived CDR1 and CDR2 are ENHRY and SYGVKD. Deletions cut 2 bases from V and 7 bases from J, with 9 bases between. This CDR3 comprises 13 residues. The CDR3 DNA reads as TGTGCCATCAGTGAGGGACTCCCTAATGAGCAGTTCTTC. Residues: CAISEGLPNEQFF.

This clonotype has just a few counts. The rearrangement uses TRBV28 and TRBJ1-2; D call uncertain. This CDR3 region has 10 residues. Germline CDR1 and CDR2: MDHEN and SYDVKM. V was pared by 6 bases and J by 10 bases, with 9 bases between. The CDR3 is CASRLNDYTF. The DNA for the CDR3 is TGTGCCAGCAGACTCAATGACTACACCTTC.

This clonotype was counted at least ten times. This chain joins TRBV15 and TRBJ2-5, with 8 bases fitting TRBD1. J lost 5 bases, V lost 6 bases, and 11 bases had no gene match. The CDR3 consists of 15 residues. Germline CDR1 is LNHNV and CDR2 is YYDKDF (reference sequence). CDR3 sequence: CATRGIRQGTETQYF. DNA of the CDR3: TGTGCCACCAGGGGAATAAGACAGGGGACGGAGACCCAGTACTTC. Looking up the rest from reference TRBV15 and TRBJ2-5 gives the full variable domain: DAMVIQNPRYQVTQFGKPVTLSCSQTLNHNVMYWYQQKSSQAPKLLFHYYDKDFNNEADTPDNFQSRRPNTSFCFLDIRSPGLGDTAMYLCATRGIRQGTETQYFGPGTRLLVL.

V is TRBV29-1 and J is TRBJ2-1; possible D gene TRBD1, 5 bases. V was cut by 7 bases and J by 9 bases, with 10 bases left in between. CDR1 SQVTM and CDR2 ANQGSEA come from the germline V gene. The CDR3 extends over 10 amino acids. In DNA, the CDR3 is TGCAGCGCCTCAAGGGGTGAGCAGTTCTTC. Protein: CSASRGEQFF.

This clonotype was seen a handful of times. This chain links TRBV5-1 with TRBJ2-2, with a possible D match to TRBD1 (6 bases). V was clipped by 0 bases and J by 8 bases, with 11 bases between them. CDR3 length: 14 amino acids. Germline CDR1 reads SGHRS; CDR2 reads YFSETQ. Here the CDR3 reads CASSLDRVTGELFF. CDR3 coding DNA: TGCGCCAGCAGCTTGGACAGGGTGACAGGGGAGCTGTTTTTT.

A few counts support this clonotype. CDR3 amino acids: CASSPSPGRGNQWPQHF. The CDR3 nucleotides read TGTGCCAGCAGTCCGTCCCCGGGACGGGGTAATCAGTGGCCCCAGCATTTT. This rearrangement joins TRBV12-3 or TRBV12-4 to TRBJ1-5, with D possibly TRBD1 on 5 matching bases. This CDR3 is 17 amino acids long. Trimming removed 5 bases at V and 9 bases at J, with 26 bases between.

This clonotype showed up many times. CDR3 bases: TGCGCCAGCAGCCTGGGGCTTGCCCAGGGTCATTCCTACAATGAGCAGTTCTTC. Amino acid sequence: CASSLGLAQGHSYNEQFF. This chain links TRBV5-1 with TRBJ2-1; D may be TRBD1 (5 bases). This CDR3 has 18 residues. Germline V gene data show CDR1 as SGHRS and CDR2 as YFSETQ. The V gene lost 4 bases and the J gene lost 1 base, with 21 bases spanning the gap.

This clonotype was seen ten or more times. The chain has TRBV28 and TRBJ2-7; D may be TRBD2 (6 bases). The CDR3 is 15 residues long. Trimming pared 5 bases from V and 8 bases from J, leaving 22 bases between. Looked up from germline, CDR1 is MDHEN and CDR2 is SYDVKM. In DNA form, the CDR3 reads TGTGCCAGCAGTCCGTCGGGAGAATTTAAAACAAAGCAGTACTTC. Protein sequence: CASSPSGEFKTKQYF.

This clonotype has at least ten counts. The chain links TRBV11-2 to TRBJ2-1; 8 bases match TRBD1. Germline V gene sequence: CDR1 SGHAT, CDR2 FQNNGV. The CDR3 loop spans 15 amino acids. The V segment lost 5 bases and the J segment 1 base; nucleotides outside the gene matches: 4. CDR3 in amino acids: CASSRDRGSYNEQFF. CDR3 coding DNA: TGTGCCAGCAGCCGAGACAGGGGATCCTACAATGAGCAGTTCTTC.

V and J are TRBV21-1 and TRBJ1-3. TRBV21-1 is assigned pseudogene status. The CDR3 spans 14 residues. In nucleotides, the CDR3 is TGTGCCAGCAGCAAATTAGGCAGGCGAAGGCCCATATATTTT. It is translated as CASSKLGRRRPIYF.

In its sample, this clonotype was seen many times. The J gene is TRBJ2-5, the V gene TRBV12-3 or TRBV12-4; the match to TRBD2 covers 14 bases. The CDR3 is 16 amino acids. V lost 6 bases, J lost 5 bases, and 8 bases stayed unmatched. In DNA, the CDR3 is TGTGCCAGCAGGGCCTCGGGACTAGCGGGAGTCGAGACCCAGTACTTC. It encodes CASRASGLAGVETQYF.

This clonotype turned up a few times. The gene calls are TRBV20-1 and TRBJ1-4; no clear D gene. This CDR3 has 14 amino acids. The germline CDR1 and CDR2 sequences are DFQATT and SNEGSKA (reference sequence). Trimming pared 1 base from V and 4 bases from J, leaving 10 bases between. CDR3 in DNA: TGCAGTGCTAGAGCGGGTTCGAATAATGAAAAACTGTTTTTT. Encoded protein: CSARAGSNNEKLFF.

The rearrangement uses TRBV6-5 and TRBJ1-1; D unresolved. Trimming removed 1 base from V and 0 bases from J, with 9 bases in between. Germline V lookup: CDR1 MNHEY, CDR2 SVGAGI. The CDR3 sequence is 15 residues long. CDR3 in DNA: TGTGCCAGCAGTTACTGGGAAGACATGAACACTGAAGCTTTCTTT. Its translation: CASSYWEDMNTEAFF.

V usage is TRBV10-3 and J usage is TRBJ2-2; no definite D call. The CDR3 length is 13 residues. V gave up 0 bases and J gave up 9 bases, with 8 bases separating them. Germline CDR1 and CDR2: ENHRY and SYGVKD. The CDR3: CAISESEPRELFF. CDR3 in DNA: TGTGCCATCAGTGAGTCTGAGCCACGGGAGCTGTTTTTT.

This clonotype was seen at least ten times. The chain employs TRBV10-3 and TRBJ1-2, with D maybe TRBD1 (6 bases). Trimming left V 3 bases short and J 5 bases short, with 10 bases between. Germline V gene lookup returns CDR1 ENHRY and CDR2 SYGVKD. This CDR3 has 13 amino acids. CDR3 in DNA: TGTGCCATCAGTGACAGGGGAACTTATGGCTACACCTTC. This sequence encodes CAISDRGTYGYTF.

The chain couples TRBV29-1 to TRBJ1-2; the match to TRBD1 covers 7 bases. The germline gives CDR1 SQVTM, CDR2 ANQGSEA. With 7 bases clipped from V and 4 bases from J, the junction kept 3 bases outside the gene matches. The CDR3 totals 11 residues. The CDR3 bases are TGCAGCGCCGGGGACAGCTATGGCTACACCTTC. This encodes CSAGDSYGYTF.

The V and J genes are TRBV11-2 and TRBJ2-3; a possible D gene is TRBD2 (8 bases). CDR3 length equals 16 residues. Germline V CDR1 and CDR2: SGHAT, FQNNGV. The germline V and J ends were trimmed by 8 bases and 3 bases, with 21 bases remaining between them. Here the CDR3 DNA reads TGTGCCAGCGCATTTAGGGGGCGGGAGGTGACAGATACGCAGTATTTT. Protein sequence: CASAFRGREVTDTQYF.

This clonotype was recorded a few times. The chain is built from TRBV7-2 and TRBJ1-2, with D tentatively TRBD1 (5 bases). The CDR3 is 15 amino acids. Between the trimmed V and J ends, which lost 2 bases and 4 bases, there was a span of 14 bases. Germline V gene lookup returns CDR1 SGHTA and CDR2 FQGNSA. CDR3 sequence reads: CASSLMAGSGYGYTF. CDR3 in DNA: TGTGCCAGCAGCTTAATGGCAGGGAGTGGCTATGGCTACACCTTC.